This T cell receptor beta chain was retrieved from a study of blood T cell repertoires in COVID-19 (TCRdb year 2020). With regard to the full study: Samples from collaborators originated in the United States, Italy and Spain and spanned both the acute and convalescent phases of COVID-19. Subjects who had been exposed to COVID-19, were actively infected with it, or had recovered from it provided the deeply sampled blood TCRbeta repertoires that made up the dataset. The repertoires were released in a freely available public database intended as a resource for research on the immune response to SARS-CoV-2. The material from the prospective study consisted of cDNA or gDNA derived from T cells, B-cell-depleted T cells, or PBMCs. The samples were drawn from the first 160 participants of the ongoing ImmuneRACE study and from about 1,200 subjects provided by 6 global collaborators. HLA class I and class II types, where available, came from metadata supplied by the sample provider rather than from assay-based typing. Nearly every sample came with metadata listing a de-identified subject ID, COVID-19 status, age in years and sex. Results and caveats for the whole study, not just this receptor: The quantity of clinical and demographic metadata differed by source and by participant and was supplied without curation.

Collaborating institutions collected whole blood in K2EDTA tubes following their own protocols. For TCRbeta analysis, collaborators shipped samples as frozen whole blood, isolated PBMCs, or DNA extracted from either of those sample types. This clone was detected only a few times. Its antigen remains unidentified. Nothing much larger sits one base from this clone, and base qualities are not available. TCRbeta CDR3 regions were amplified from genomic DNA by means of the immunoSEQ Assay, a bias-controlled multiplex PCR. The study's own analysis went as follows. The number of nucleated cells in each sample was estimated by amplification of reference gene primers within the assay. To quantify the absolute abundance of each unique TCRbeta CDR3 rearrangement, sequence reads were collapsed and filtered. For each sample, productive Simpson clonality was calculated by taking the square root of Simpson's diversity index across productive rearrangements. What TCRdb holds here is the immuneACCESS table cut down to in-frame rearrangements. Part of the clones is not present; checked against another copy, under half of the missing clones reflect an unresolved V gene, and the others are unexplained. The DNA was the basis for D and trimming; V, J and clone size are from that table. The sample table records 25,000 to 35,000 clones; over 75% of these occur just once. The ten largest clones capture more than 15% of the sample.

The cysteine opens and the phenylalanine closes a CDR3 of 16 amino acids. Here the CDR3 DNA is all that survives: 48 bases in frame from base 1. The V and J ends are trimmed by 0 bases and 10 bases, leaving 16 bases between them. CDR1 and CDR2 were assigned from the germline V gene (reference sequence) as LGHDT and YNNKEL. Sequences were obtained from peripheral blood. The V gene is TRBV3-1 (or the pseudogene TRBV3-2) and the J gene is TRBJ1-6; D gene: possibly TRBD1, on 5 matching bases. The TCR originated in a man in his 70s with active COVID-19. The sequenced DNA is TGTGCCAGCAGCCAAGATCACGGGCAGGGCCAATCACCCCTCCACTTT. Translated, this is CASSQDHGQGQSPLHF.